A single sample is the source of the 16 T cell receptor beta chains below, sequenced in a study of cytomegalovirus exposure and HLA in healthy donors. The PCR had 60 Vbeta and 13 Jbeta primers. Sequencing was performed with immunoSEQ multiplex PCR; in TCRdb, only in-frame clones are kept and a portion is missing. The repertoire includes about 97,000 clones, about three quarters of them detected once, and less than 4.5% sits in the top ten. The source material was PBMCs. Receptors were obtained from a man in his forties or fifties in good health and CMV-seronegative.

The rearrangement joins TRBV10-3 to TRBJ2-7; 7 bases fit TRBD1. V was clipped by 11 bases and J by 4 bases; unmatched bases: 11. Germline V CDR1 and CDR2: ENHRY, SYGVKD. CDR3 length: 13 residues. CDR3 in DNA: TGTGCCCCTAACCGGGACAGAAGGTACGAGCAGTACTTC. It yields the protein CAPNRDRRYEQYF.

This clone was observed a single time. V usage is TRBV5-6 and J usage is TRBJ2-7; TRBD1 matches at 10 bases. Per germline, CDR1 SGHDT and CDR2 YYEEEE. The CDR3 totals 19 residues. Germline trimming cut 4 bases from V and 4 bases from J; bases unmatched to any gene: 20. For the CDR3, the DNA is TGTGCCAGCAGCCCCATTGCGGGACAGGGGCCCCTAGGATCATACGAGCAGTACTTC. Amino acids: CASSPIAGQGPLGSYEQYF. Full variable domain (rest looked up from reference TRBV5-6 and TRBJ2-7): DAGVTQSPTHLIKTRGQQVTLRCSPKSGHDTVSWYQQALGQGPQFIFQYYEEEERQRGNFPDRFSGHQFPNYSSELNVNALLLGDSALYLCASSPIAGQGPLGSYEQYFGPGTRLTVT.

This chain connects TRBV7-2 to TRBJ1-1; D is unclear. Germline loops: CDR1 SGHTA, CDR2 FQGNSA. The CDR3 loop spans 13 amino acids. V was trimmed by 2 bases and J by 7 bases, leaving 11 bases between them. The CDR3 DNA sequence: TGTGCCAGCAGCTTACCCACCCGAGATGAAGCTTTCTTT. Translation gives CASSLPTRDEAFF.

V gene TRBV5-1 combines with J gene TRBJ2-7; 7 nucleotides line up with TRBD1. V lost 2 bases, J lost 5 bases, and 4 bases stayed unmatched. The CDR3 has 13 residues. Germline V gives CDR1 SGHRS, CDR2 YFSETQ. The CDR3 loop reads CASSLGTANEQYF. The DNA of the CDR3 is TGCGCCAGCAGCTTAGGGACAGCGAACGAGCAGTACTTC.

The chain joins TRBV2 to TRBJ1-5, with TRBD1 identical over 9 bases. Losses at the gene ends were 6 bases for V and 5 bases for J; bases not matched to a gene: 2. The CDR3 covers 13 residues. In germline, CDR1 is SNHLY, CDR2 FYNNEI. CDR3 nucleotides: TGTGCCAGCAGAGACAGGGGGGATCAGCCCCAGCATTTT. It encodes CASRDRGDQPQHF. The variable domain in full, completed from reference TRBV2 and TRBJ1-5, reads EPEVTQTPSHQVTQMGQEVILRCVPISNHLYFYWYRQILGQKVEFLVSFYNNEISEKSEIFDDQFSVERPDGSNFTLKIRSTKLEDSAMYFCASRDRGDQPQHFGDGTRLSIL.

The V and J genes are TRBV19 and TRBJ2-1; TRBD2 might be the D (6 bases). Germline V lookup: CDR1 LNHDA, CDR2 SQIVND (reference sequence). This CDR3 is 14 amino acids long. The V gene lost 3 bases and the J gene lost 5 bases, with 11 bases spanning the gap. CDR3 protein: CASSIMGGDNEQFF. CDR3 bases: TGTGCCAGTAGTATCATGGGGGGAGACAATGAGCAGTTCTTC.

This chain connects TRBV29-1 to TRBJ1-1, with a possible D match to TRBD1 (5 bases). V was pared by 7 bases and J by 7 bases, with 10 bases between. The CDR3 has 10 residues. Looked up from germline, CDR1 is SQVTM and CDR2 is ANQGSEA. Here the CDR3 reads CSAGSGEAFF. The DNA of the CDR3 is TGCAGCGCAGGGTCTGGTGAAGCTTTCTTT.

V and J are TRBV7-6 and TRBJ1-4; weak D call: TRBD1 (5 bases). The CDR3 is 18 amino acids. Between the trimmed V and J ends, which lost 1 base and 0 bases, there was a span of 15 bases. Germline CDR1 and CDR2: SGHVS and FNYEAQ. The CDR3 spells CASSLGVWGIATNEKLFF. CDR3 nucleotides: TGTGCCAGCAGCTTAGGGGTATGGGGCATTGCAACTAATGAAAAACTGTTTTTT.

The genes are TRBV9 and TRBJ2-3; TRBD2 agrees at 13 bases. The CDR3 loop spans 15 amino acids. Trimming took 4 bases from V and 7 from J; bases not matched to a gene: 6. The germline CDR1 and CDR2 sequences are SGDLS and YYNGEE. DNA of the CDR3: TGTGCCAGCAGCACTAGCGGGGGGGCCGAAAATACGCAGTATTTT. It encodes CASSTSGGAENTQYF.

The chain joins TRBV10-3 to TRBJ2-5; D ambiguous. The V end lost 3 bases, the J end lost 3 bases, and 5 bases lay between the germline ends. This CDR3 has 12 residues. CDR1 and CDR2 from the germline V gene are ENHRY and SYGVKD. DNA for the CDR3: TGTGCCATCAGTGATGTTAAAGAGACCCAGTACTTC. This encodes CAISDVKETQYF.

This clone turned up a few times. J is TRBJ2-3 and V is TRBV28, with TRBD2 matching 7 bases. The CDR3 runs 14 residues. V lost 6 bases and J lost 2; bases outside the gene matches: 5. CDR1 and CDR2 from the germline V gene are MDHEN and SYDVKM. The CDR3 region has the DNA TGTGCCAGCAGGAGCGGGGCCTTCACAGATACGCAGTATTTT. It encodes CASRSGAFTDTQYF.

The rearrangement joins TRBV4-2 to TRBJ1-2; the match to TRBD1 covers 12 bases. Germline values: CDR1 LGHNA, CDR2 YNFKEQ. Trimming took 3 bases from V and 8 from J; bases not matched to a gene: 7. The CDR3 has 15 residues. The CDR3 bases are TGTGCCAGCAGCCACCCGGGACAGGGGGCGGCGGGCTACACCTTC. It is translated as CASSHPGQGAAGYTF.

Worth noting for this clone: The sample contains more than one DNA sequence encoding this CDR3. The CDR3 DNA sequence: TGTGCCAGCAGAACGGGACAGGGGAACTATGGCTACACCTTC. Residues: CASRTGQGNYGYTF. The chain joins TRBV6-5 to TRBJ1-2; the match to TRBD1 covers 10 bases. Germline CDR1 and CDR2: MNHEY and SVGAGI. V gave up 6 bases and J gave up 2 bases; unmatched junction bases: 3. CDR3 length: 14 residues.

The rearrangement uses TRBV7-8 and TRBJ2-1; 9 bases map to TRBD2. The CDR3 sequence is 13 residues long. Unmatched junction bases numbered 7, after V lost 4 bases and J lost 12 bases. CDR1 and CDR2 from the germline V gene are SGHVS and FQNEAQ. The CDR3 loop is CASSSLAGEVQFF. CDR3 nucleotide sequence: TGTGCCAGCAGCTCCTTAGCGGGGGAGGTGCAGTTCTTC.

The V and J genes are TRBV4-2 and TRBJ1-2, with 9 bases matching TRBD1. The trim removed 3 bases at V and 7 bases at J, leaving 15 bases unmatched. Germline loops: CDR1 LGHNA, CDR2 YNFKEQ. This CDR3 region has 17 residues. In DNA form, the CDR3 reads TGTGCCAGCAGCCAGAGAACAGGGGGCGCAGACGGAGTTGGCTACACCTTC. Translated, it gives CASSQRTGGADGVGYTF.

The chain links TRBV29-1 to TRBJ2-5; 10 bases match TRBD1. Germline assignment: CDR1 SQVTM and CDR2 ANQGSEA. The CDR3 contains 15 residues. Trimming at V came to 1 base and at J to 11 bases, leaving 13 bases not matched to a gene. CDR3: CSVEGLRQGAREQYF. CDR3 nucleotide sequence: TGCAGCGTTGAAGGTCTTAGACAGGGGGCTCGAGAGCAGTACTTC. The full variable domain, in which reference TRBV29-1 and TRBJ2-5 provide the parts outside the CDR3, is SAVISQKPSRDICQRGTSLTIQCQVDSQVTMMFWYRQQPGQSLTLIATANQGSEATYESGFVIDKFPISRPNLTFSTLTVSNMSPEDSSIYLCSVEGLRQGAREQYFGPGTRLLVL.